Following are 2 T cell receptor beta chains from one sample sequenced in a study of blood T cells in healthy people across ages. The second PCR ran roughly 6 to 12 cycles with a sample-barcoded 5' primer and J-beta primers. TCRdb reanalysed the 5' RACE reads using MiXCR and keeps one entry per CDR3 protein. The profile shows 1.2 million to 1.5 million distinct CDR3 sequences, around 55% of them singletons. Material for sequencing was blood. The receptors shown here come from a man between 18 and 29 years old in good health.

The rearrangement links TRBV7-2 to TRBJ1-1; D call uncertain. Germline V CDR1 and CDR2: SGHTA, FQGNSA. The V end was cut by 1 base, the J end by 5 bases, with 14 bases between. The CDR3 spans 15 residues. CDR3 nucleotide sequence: TGTGCCAGCAGCTTAGATGCTGGATCGGGAACTGAAGCTTTCTTT. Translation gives CASSLDAGSGTEAFF.

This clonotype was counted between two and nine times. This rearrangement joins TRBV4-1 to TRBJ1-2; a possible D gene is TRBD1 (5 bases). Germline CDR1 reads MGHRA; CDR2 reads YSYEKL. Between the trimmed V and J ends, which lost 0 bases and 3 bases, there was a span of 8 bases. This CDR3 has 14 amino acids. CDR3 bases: TGCGCCAGCAGCCAAGAAGGCAGGGACTATGGCTACACCTTC. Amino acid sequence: CASSQEGRDYGYTF.